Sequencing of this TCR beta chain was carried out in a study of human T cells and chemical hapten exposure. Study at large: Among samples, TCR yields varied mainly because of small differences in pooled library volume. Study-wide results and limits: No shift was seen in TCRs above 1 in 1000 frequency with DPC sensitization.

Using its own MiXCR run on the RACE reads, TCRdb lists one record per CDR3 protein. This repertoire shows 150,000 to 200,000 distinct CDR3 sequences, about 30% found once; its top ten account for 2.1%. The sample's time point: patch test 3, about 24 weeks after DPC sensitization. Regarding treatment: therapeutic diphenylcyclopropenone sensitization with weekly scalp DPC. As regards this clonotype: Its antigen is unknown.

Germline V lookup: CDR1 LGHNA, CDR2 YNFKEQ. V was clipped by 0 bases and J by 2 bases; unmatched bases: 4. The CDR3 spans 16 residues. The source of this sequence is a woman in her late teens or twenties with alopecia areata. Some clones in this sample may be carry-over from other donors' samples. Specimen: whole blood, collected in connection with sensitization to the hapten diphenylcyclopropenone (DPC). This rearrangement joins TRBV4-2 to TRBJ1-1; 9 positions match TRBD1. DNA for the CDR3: TGTGCCAGCAGCCAAGATCCGGGACAGGGAAACACTGAAGCTTTCTTT. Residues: CASSQDPGQGNTEAFF.